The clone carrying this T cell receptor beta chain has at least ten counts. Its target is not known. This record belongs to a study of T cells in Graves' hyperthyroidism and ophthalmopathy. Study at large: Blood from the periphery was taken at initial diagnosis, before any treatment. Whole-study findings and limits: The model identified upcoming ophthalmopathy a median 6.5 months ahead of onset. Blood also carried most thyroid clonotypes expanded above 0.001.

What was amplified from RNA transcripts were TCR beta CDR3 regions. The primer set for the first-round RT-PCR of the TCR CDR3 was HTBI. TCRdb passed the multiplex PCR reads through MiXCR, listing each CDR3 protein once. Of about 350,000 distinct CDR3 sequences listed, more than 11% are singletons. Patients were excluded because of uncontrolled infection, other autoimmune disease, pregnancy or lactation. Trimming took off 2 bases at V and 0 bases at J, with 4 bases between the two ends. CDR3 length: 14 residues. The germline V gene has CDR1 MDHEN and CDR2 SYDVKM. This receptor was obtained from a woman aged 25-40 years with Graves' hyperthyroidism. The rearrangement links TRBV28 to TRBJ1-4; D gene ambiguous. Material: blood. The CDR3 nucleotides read TGTGCCAGCAGTTTAGGGGCAACTAATGAAAAACTGTTTTTT. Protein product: CASSLGATNEKLFF.